Presented here are 21 T cell receptor beta chains from one specimen sequenced in a study of post-analysis software for immune sequencing data. General study findings and limits: TRBV segments more frequent in patients than in controls numbered five and included TRBV5-6, TRBV5-1 and TRBV20-1.

These receptors have no known antigen. Sequencing libraries made from TCR beta cDNA carried unique molecular identifiers. In TCRdb, the PCR reads were re-called with MiXCR into one record per CDR3 protein. The sample records about 540,000 distinct CDR3 sequences, around a third being singletons. Sequences were obtained from blood. The receptors were gathered from a girl under 18 with multiple sclerosis.

CDR3 residues: CASSQAATGANVLTF. The CDR3 DNA follows: TGTGCCAGCAGCCAGGCGGCGACTGGGGCCAACGTCCTGACTTTC. The V gene is TRBV6-2 or TRBV6-3, the J gene TRBJ2-6; D is unclear. Between the trimmed V and J ends, which lost 6 bases and 2 bases, there was a span of 11 bases. Germline values: CDR1 MNHEY, CDR2 SVGEGT. CDR3 length: 15 amino acids.

Only one count was recorded for this clonotype. The chain combines TRBV12-3 or TRBV12-4 with TRBJ2-1; 11 bases are shared with TRBD2. There are 17 residues in the CDR3. After removal of 7 bases from V and 3 bases from J, the junction contained 11 bases not matched to a gene. CDR3 loop: CASTILDGTSGYNEQFF. Written as DNA, the CDR3 is TGTGCCAGCACCATCCTGGACGGGACTAGCGGCTACAATGAGCAGTTCTTC.

This clonotype has just a few counts. The chain uses TRBV10-1 and TRBJ1-2; D might be TRBD1 (5 bases). The CDR3 spans 12 residues. Trimming pared 2 bases from V and 8 bases from J, leaving 9 bases between. The germline V gene encodes CDR1 WNHNN and CDR2 SYGVQD (reference sequence). CDR3 protein: CASSERGPGYTF. In DNA, the CDR3 is TGCGCCAGCAGTGAGAGGGGTCCCGGCTACACCTTC.

J is TRBJ2-1 and V is TRBV5-6; a possible D gene is TRBD2 (6 bases). Germline V gene sequence: CDR1 SGHDT, CDR2 YYEEEE. V lost 4 bases and J 0 bases, leaving 17 bases between the germline ends. This CDR3 has 17 residues. The CDR3 DNA is TGTGCCAGCAGCCCTGGAGAGGGACTTCTCTCCTACAATGAGCAGTTCTTC. As protein: CASSPGEGLLSYNEQFF.

This clonotype was recorded a few times. The chain recombines TRBV15 with TRBJ2-1; TRBD2 matches 14 bases. The ends lost 4 bases at V and 4 bases at J; junction bases unmatched: 9. The CDR3 is 18 amino acids. Germline CDR1 is LNHNV and CDR2 is YYDKDF (reference sequence). CDR3 DNA: TGTGCCACCAGCACGGGACCTCGGACTAGCGGGGGGTACAATGAGCAGTTCTTC. This encodes CATSTGPRTSGGYNEQFF.

The rearrangement joins TRBV27 to TRBJ1-2, with TRBD1 as a possible D gene (5 bases). Germline CDR1 reads MNHEY; CDR2 reads SMNVEV (reference sequence). The CDR3 is 14 residues long. The V gene lost 2 bases and the J gene lost 6 bases, with 13 bases spanning the gap. The CDR3 DNA follows: TGTGCCAGCAGTTTACGAGCCAGGGTGAATGGCTACACCTTC. Its translation: CASSLRARVNGYTF.

This clonotype was counted only a few times. The chain carries TRBV7-2 and TRBJ2-5; 7 bases are a match to TRBD2. The germline V gene has CDR1 SGHTA and CDR2 FQGNSA. V gave up 8 bases and J gave up 2 bases; unmatched junction bases: 5. The CDR3 runs 13 residues. The CDR3 is CASGRDWQETQYF. The DNA of the CDR3 is TGTGCCAGCGGGAGGGACTGGCAAGAGACCCAGTACTTC.

This clonotype was found a few times. The CDR3 sequence: CSARSQGSYNEQFF. The CDR3 coding sequence is TGCAGTGCTAGGTCTCAGGGCTCCTACAATGAGCAGTTCTTC. The chain is built from TRBV20-1 and TRBJ2-1; tentatively, D is TRBD1 (5 bases). The length of the CDR3 is 14 residues. With 3 bases removed from V and 0 bases from J, the gap between germline ends came to 9 bases. Germline V gives CDR1 DFQATT, CDR2 SNEGSKA (reference sequence).

V usage is TRBV5-1 and J usage is TRBJ2-7, with a possible D match to TRBD2 (7 bases). Germline CDR1 SGHRS, CDR2 YFSETQ. V lost 3 bases and J 0 bases, leaving 13 bases between the germline ends. The CDR3 totals 15 residues. The CDR3: CASSSEGGASYEQYF. Written as DNA, the CDR3 is TGCGCCAGCAGCTCCGAGGGGGGGGCCTCCTACGAGCAGTACTTC.

This chain connects TRBV3-1 to TRBJ2-3, with D unclear. Germline V gene data show CDR1 as LGHDT and CDR2 as YNNKEL (reference sequence). V was clipped by 0 bases and J by 4 bases, with 11 bases between them. The length of the CDR3 is 15 residues. CDR3 nucleotide sequence: TGTGCCAGCAGCCAAGATCCGCTTTTAGCAGATACGCAGTATTTT. Translating gives CASSQDPLLADTQYF.

The chain recombines TRBV28 with TRBJ2-3; D uncertain. Germline CDR1 MDHEN, CDR2 SYDVKM. Trimming shortened V by 10 bases and J by 0 bases, and 14 bases separated the two germline ends. CDR3 length: 14 amino acids. The CDR3 spells CATHDLPSTDTQYF. The CDR3 coding sequence is TGTGCCACCCACGACCTGCCTAGCACAGATACGCAGTATTTT.

This rearrangement joins TRBV20-1 to TRBJ1-2, with 7 bases lining up with TRBD1. Per germline, CDR1 DFQATT and CDR2 SNEGSKA (reference sequence). With V trimmed by 5 bases and J by 2 bases, 5 bases remained unmatched. The CDR3 covers 13 residues. CDR3 sequence reads: CSARQGGNYGYTF. For the CDR3, the DNA is TGCAGTGCTCGGCAGGGGGGAAACTATGGCTACACCTTC.

The rearrangement links TRBV14 to TRBJ2-5; TRBD1 aligns across 9 bases. Germline lookup yields CDR1 SGHDN and CDR2 FVKESK. The CDR3 runs to 16 residues. Unmatched junction bases numbered 4, after V lost 2 bases and J lost 0 bases. The CDR3 sequence: CASSQFDRGYQETQYF. DNA for the CDR3: TGTGCCAGCAGCCAATTCGACAGGGGGTACCAAGAGACCCAGTACTTC.

In its sample, this clonotype was seen many times. The V and J genes are TRBV10-3 and TRBJ2-7; 11 bases line up with TRBD2. The CDR3 has 12 amino acids. CDR1 is ENHRY and CDR2 is SYGVKD in the germline V gene. V trimming: 9 bases; J trimming: 4 bases; junction bases outside the gene matches: 2. CDR3 sequence (DNA): TGTGCCATTAGCGGGGGGGAATACGAGCAGTACTTC. Protein: CAISGGEYEQYF.

This clonotype showed up many times. Relative to the germline gene, one junction end is altered; a read error may explain this. This chain connects TRBV5-1 to TRBJ2-5, with 8 bases identical to TRBD2. CDR1 and CDR2 from the germline V gene are SGHRS and YFSETQ. CDR3 length equals 15 residues. CDR3: CASSLEDSGDETQYF. CDR3 nucleotides: TGTGCCAGCAGCTTGGAAGATAGCGGGGATGAGACCCAGTACTTC.

The chain has TRBV20-1 and TRBJ2-7; unclear D gene. Per the germline V gene, CDR1 is DFQATT and CDR2 is SNEGSKA (reference sequence). V was pared by 0 bases and J by 1 base, with 7 bases between. The CDR3 extends over 13 amino acids. The CDR3 region has the DNA TGCAGTGCTAGAGACACCAGATCCTACGAGCAGTACTTC. It codes for CSARDTRSYEQYF.

V is TRBV6-5 and J is TRBJ1-6; 7 nucleotides align to TRBD1. The germline CDR1 and CDR2 sequences are MNHEY and SVGAGI. J was trimmed by 8 bases and V by 6 bases; bases with no gene match: 7. The length of the CDR3 is 14 residues. CDR3 in DNA: TGTGCCAGCAGCCGACAGGGATTGGATTCACCCCTCCACTTT. This codes for CASSRQGLDSPLHF.

This clonotype was picked up many times. This chain uses TRBV29-1 with TRBJ2-7; tentatively, D is TRBD2 (5 bases). From germline, CDR1 is SQVTM and CDR2 ANQGSEA. This CDR3 spans 13 amino acids. Between the trimmed V and J ends, which lost 6 bases and 5 bases, there was a span of 17 bases. CDR3 DNA: TGCAGCGTCGGCCACAGCGGAACTAACGAGCAGTACTTC. This translates into CSVGHSGTNEQYF.

This clonotype showed up just a few times. The chain combines TRBV29-1 with TRBJ1-2; possible D gene TRBD1, 5 bases. There are 12 residues in the CDR3. Germline CDR1 SQVTM, CDR2 ANQGSEA. V gave up 4 bases and J gave up 2 bases, with 8 bases separating them. DNA of the CDR3: TGCAGCGTTGGGAGACAGAACTATGGCTACACCTTC. Residues: CSVGRQNYGYTF.

This clonotype showed up just a few times. The rearrangement uses TRBV9 and TRBJ1-2, with a possible D match to TRBD1 (6 bases). The CDR3 sequence is 15 residues long. The V gene's germline CDR1 is SGDLS and CDR2 YYNGEE. V lost 0 bases and J lost 4, with 13 bases in between. The CDR3 protein is CASSVAPRGPYGYTF. CDR3 DNA: TGTGCCAGCAGCGTAGCCCCGCGGGGGCCCTATGGCTACACCTTC.

The chain links TRBV13 to TRBJ2-1; no definite D call. The CDR3 has 13 amino acids. Germline V gene data show CDR1 as PRHDT and CDR2 as FYEKMQ (reference sequence). Trimming left V 5 bases short and J 7 bases short, with 12 bases between. CDR3 loop: CASSQEFGNEQFF. CDR3 DNA sequence: TGTGCCAGCAGCCAAGAATTTGGGAATGAGCAGTTCTTC.